Below, 8 T cell receptor beta chains from the same sample are listed, as sequenced in a study of metastatic and nonmetastatic thyroid tumors. All patients were untreated before thyroid surgery. TCRdb re-called the PCR reads through MiXCR. The sample holds roughly 40,000 clones, about 15% seen once. Sequenced sample: blood. The receptor set was obtained from a female donor with papillary thyroid cancer or a benign thyroid nodule (not recorded which). Some clones in this sample may be carry-over from other donors' samples.

This clone was seen repeatedly, ten times or more. The V call is TRBV20-1, the J call TRBJ2-1; TRBD2 matches 7 bases. Germline lookup yields CDR1 DFQATT and CDR2 SNEGSKA (reference sequence). There are 14 residues in the CDR3. After removal of 1 base from V and 2 bases from J, the junction contained 2 bases not matched to a gene. CDR3 sequence reads: CSARGLAAYNEQFF. DNA for the CDR3: TGCAGTGCTAGAGGGCTAGCGGCCTACAATGAGCAGTTCTTC.

Notes on this clone: A junction end diverges from the germline sequence, so it may reflect a read error. The rearrangement uses TRBV28 and TRBJ2-2; TRBD2 matches at 10 bases. CDR3 length equals 16 residues. Germline assignment: CDR1 MDHEN and CDR2 SYDVKM. Here the CDR3 reads CASIFASGSPTGDLFF. CDR3 nucleotides: TGTGCCAGCATTTTTGCTAGCGGGAGTCCAACCGGGGATCTGTTTTTT.

This clone was seen ten or more times. This sequence joins TRBV6-6 and TRBJ2-2; D gene uncertain. The germline V and J ends were trimmed by 0 bases and 6 bases, with 5 bases remaining between them. The germline gives CDR1 MNHNY, CDR2 SVGAGI (reference sequence). The CDR3 runs to 13 residues. The DNA of the CDR3 is TGTGCCAGCAGTTACTCGTTCCCCGGGGAGCTGTTTTTT. Translating it yields CASSYSFPGELFF.

This clone was seen many times. This sample includes further DNA sequences coding for the same CDR3. This rearrangement joins TRBV29-1 to TRBJ2-7; 14 nucleotides align to TRBD2. Germline V gene lookup returns CDR1 SQVTM and CDR2 ANQGSEA. The CDR3 totals 13 residues. The CDR3 loop is CSFRTSGRYEQYF. The CDR3 region has the DNA TGCAGTTTTCGGACTAGCGGGAGGTACGAGCAGTACTTC.

This clone was observed a handful of times. In DNA form, the CDR3 reads TGTGCCATCAACGAACCTCCACAGGGGGCCGCGGACGGGGAGCTGTTTTTT. Translating it yields CAINEPPQGAADGELFF. The rearrangement uses TRBV28 and TRBJ2-2, with 9 positions matching TRBD1. The CDR3 is made up of 17 amino acids. With 10 bases clipped from V and 7 bases from J, the junction kept 19 bases outside the gene matches. Germline loops: CDR1 MDHEN, CDR2 SYDVKM. Combining the CDR3 with reference TRBV28 and TRBJ2-2 gives the whole variable domain DVKVTQSSRYLVKRTGEKVFLECVQDMDHENMFWYRQDPGLGLRLIYFSYDVKMKEKGDIPEGYSVSREKKERFSLILESASTNQTSMYLCAINEPPQGAADGELFFGEGSRLTVL.

This clone was recorded at least ten times. The rearrangement links TRBV12-3 or TRBV12-4 to TRBJ2-3, with D unclear. The CDR3 is 14 residues long. The V and J ends lost 7 bases and 0 bases respectively, with 11 bases between them. The CDR3 loop is CASTPGPSTDTQYF. CDR3 nucleotide sequence: TGTGCCAGCACACCCGGTCCTAGCACAGATACGCAGTATTTT.

This clone has ten or more counts. This chain uses TRBV20-1 with TRBJ2-7; the D gene is possibly TRBD2 (6 bases). This CDR3 contains 11 residues. Germline V gene sequence: CDR1 DFQATT, CDR2 SNEGSKA (reference sequence). The CDR3 nucleotides read TGCAGCGCCGGGAGAAACTACGAGCAGTACTTC. Its protein product is CSAGRNYEQYF.

The table lists this clone with many counts. The genes are TRBV20-1 and TRBJ1-2, with D tentatively TRBD1 (6 bases). CDR1 and CDR2 (germline): DFQATT, SNEGSKA (reference sequence). The length of the CDR3 is 18 residues. The germline V and J ends were trimmed by 1 base and 3 bases, with 24 bases remaining between them. The chain's CDR3 is CSARALGQGPGRDYGYTF. The CDR3 DNA sequence: TGCAGTGCTAGAGCCTTGGGGCAGGGGCCTGGAAGGGACTATGGCTACACCTTC.